This T cell receptor beta chain emerged from a study of blood T cell repertoires in COVID-19. Study as a whole: Sample material is recorded as cDNA or gDNA derived from T cells, B-cell-depleted T cells, or PBMCs.

With V trimmed by 5 bases and J by 2 bases, 9 bases remained unmatched. The germline gives CDR1 SEHNR, CDR2 FQNEAQ (reference sequence). The CDR3 totals 16 residues. In the original processing: Cell counts per sample came from amplifying reference gene primers. This table comes from immunoSEQ multiplex PCR, and its TCRdb copy is limited to in-frame clones, with some not included. V and J calls and clone size are copied from that table; D and trimming were computed from the DNA. The table has approximately 52,000 clones, 75% to 90% seen once. Sequenced input: peripheral blood. The chain employs TRBV7-9 and TRBJ2-1; 7 bases agree with TRBD2. The sequence was obtained from a man in his sixties with active COVID-19. The CDR3 reads CASSTSSGNAYNEQFF. The CDR3 nucleotides are TGTGCCAGCAGCACCTCTAGCGGTAATGCCTACAATGAGCAGTTCTTC.